This TCR beta chain is drawn from a study of spatial heterogeneity in lung cancer. Whole-study results and caveats: How many expanded intratumoral alpha and beta TCRs were present tracked the tumor mutation count, which was a count of nonsynonymous mutations.

This clonotype was picked up many times. Antigen specificity is unknown. TCRdb re-derived calls from the 5' RACE reads in MiXCR, one entry per CDR3 protein. The sample lists 17,000 or so distinct CDR3 sequences; about 6.3% were seen once. From germline, CDR1 is MNHNY and CDR2 SVGAGI (reference sequence). The V and J ends lost 7 bases and 6 bases respectively, with 13 bases between them. This CDR3 comprises 14 residues. Time point: sample taken at primary tumor resection. Untreated early-stage non-small cell lung cancer patients, fewer than 85 in total, were the donors. Without sorting, whole RNA was sequenced from tumor, nontumor lung or frozen PBMC.

The TCR comes from a female donor with early-stage non-small cell lung cancer. Sequences were derived from lung tumor tissue, sampled at surgery. The chain is built from TRBV6-6 and TRBJ1-6; D remains unclear. CDR3 DNA: TGTGCCAGCACTACCGGACGGATTAATTCACCCCTCCACTTT. This encodes CASTTGRINSPLHF.